This note documents a single T cell receptor beta chain sequence. Its antigen is currently unknown. The sample originates from a study of OX40 agonist ivuxolimab in advanced cancers. For the study at large: Ivuxolimab was administered intravenously to patients at 0.01 to 10 mg/kg every 2 weeks. Study-level findings and limits: Some nonresponders additionally presented with little normalized T-cell clonal expansion.

The CDR3 runs to 16 residues. Germline loops: CDR1 SEHNR, CDR2 FQNEAQ (reference sequence). V lost 5 bases and J lost 7, with 18 bases in between. Libraries were prepared by immunoSEQ multiplex PCR; TCRdb keeps only in-frame clonotypes and omits some of them. The data hold approximately 74,000 clones, with just over 90% observed a single time. The chain couples TRBV7-9 to TRBJ1-6; no definite D call. The input for sequencing was CD4+ or CD8+ T cells sorted from blood, taken in a trial of the OX40 agonist ivuxolimab. This sequence was found in an adult with an advanced solid tumor such as melanoma, head and neck, liver or kidney cancer. DNA of the CDR3: TGTGCCAGCAGCCCCCGCCGGGCGGGTACGAATTCACCCCTCCACTTT. Amino acid sequence: CASSPRRAGTNSPLHF. The full variable domain, completed using reference TRBV7-9 and TRBJ1-6, is DTGVSQNPRHKITKRGQNVTFRCDPISEHNRLYWYRQTLGQGPEFLTYFQNEAQLEKSRLLSDRFSAERPKGSFSTLEIQRTEQGDSAMYLCASSPRRAGTNSPLHFGNGTRLTVT.